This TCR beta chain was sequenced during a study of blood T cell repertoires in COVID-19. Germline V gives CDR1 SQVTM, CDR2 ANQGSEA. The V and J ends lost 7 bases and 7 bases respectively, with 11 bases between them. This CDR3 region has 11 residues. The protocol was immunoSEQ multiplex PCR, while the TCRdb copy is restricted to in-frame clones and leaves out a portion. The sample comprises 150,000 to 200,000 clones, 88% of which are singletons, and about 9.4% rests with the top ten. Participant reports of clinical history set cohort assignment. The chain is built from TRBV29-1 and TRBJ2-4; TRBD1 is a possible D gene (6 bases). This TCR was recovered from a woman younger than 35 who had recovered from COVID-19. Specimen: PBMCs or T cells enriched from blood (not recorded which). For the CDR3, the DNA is TGCAGCGGCGAGGGGGAGAACATTCAGTACTTC. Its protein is CSGEGENIQYF.